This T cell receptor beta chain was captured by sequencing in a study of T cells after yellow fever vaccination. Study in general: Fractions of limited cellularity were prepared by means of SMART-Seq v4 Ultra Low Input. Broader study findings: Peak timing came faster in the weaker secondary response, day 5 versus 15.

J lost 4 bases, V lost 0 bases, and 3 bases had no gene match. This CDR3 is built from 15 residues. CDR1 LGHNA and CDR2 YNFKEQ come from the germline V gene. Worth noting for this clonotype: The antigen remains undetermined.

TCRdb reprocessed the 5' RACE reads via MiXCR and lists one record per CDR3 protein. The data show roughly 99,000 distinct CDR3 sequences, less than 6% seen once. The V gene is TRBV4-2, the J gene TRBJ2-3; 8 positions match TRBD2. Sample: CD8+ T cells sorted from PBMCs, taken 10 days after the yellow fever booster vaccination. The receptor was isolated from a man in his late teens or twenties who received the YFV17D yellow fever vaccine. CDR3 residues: CASSQDRRGADTQYF. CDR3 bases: TGTGCCAGCAGCCAAGATAGGCGGGGGGCAGATACGCAGTATTTT.